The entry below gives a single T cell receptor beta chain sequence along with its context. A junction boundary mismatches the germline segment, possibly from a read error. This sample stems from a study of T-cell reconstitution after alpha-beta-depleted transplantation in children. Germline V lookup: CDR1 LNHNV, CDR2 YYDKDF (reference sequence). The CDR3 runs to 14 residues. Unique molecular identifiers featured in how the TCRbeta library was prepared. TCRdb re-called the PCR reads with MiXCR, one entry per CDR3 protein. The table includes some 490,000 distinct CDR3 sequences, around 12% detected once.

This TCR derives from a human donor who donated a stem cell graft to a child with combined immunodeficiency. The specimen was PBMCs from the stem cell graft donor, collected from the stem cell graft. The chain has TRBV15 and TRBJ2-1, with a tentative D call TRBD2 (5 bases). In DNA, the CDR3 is TGTGCCATCAGCTATCGGAGGCCCCGCAATGAGCAGTTCTTC. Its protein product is CAISYRRPRNEQFF.